This T cell receptor (beta chain) was captured by sequencing in a study of CD8 T cells in ankylosing spondylitis. Study-level results: Past research had described some motif variants in reactive arthritis synovial fluid and blood. Researchers reportedly found disease-linked clones significantly enriched in matched ankylosing spondylitis synovial fluid. Seemingly distinctive of ankylosing spondylitis blood was a TCR beta motif formed by eight highly homologous variants.

TCR beta libraries were made by quantitative 5'-RACE with molecular barcodes. TCRdb used MiXCR to reprocess the 5' RACE reads, holding one entry per CDR3 protein. The table records about 800,000 distinct CDR3 sequences, around 11% of them present only once. Concerning this clonotype itself: What it recognizes is unknown.

J was trimmed by 4 bases and V by 2 bases; bases with no gene match: 8. The CDR3 covers 16 residues. Germline CDR1 is MNHEY and CDR2 is SVGAGI. This chain links TRBV6-5 with TRBJ2-5; TRBD2 aligns across 9 bases. Specimen: blood, either unsorted or a sorted T cell fraction (not recorded which). The TCR originated in a male donor with ankylosing spondylitis. CDR3 coding DNA: TGTGCCAGCAGTTACGGGATTAGCGGGAGCGGAGAGACCCAGTACTTC. This encodes CASSYGISGSGETQYF.